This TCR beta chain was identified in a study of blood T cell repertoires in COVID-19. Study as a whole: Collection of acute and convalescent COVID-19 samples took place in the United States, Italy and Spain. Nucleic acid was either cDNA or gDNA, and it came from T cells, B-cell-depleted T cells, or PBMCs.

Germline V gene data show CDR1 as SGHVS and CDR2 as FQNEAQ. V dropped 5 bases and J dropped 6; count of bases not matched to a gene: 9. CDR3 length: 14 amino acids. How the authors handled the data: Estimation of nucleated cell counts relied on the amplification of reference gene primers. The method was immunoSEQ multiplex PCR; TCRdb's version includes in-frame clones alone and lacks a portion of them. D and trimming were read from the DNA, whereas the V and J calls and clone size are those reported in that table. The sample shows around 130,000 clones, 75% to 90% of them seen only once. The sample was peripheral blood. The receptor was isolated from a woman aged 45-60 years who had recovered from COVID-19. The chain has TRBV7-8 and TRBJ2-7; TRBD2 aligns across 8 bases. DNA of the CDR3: TGTGCCAGCAGCCACCCCCGGGGGGGGCGCGAGCAGTACTTC. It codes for CASSHPRGGREQYF.